This TCR beta chain was observed in a study of shared clonotypes between healthy human individuals. The protocol was immunoSEQ multiplex PCR, while the TCRdb copy is restricted to in-frame clones and leaves out a portion. The sample consists of around 320,000 clones, roughly 84% of them appearing once. The sequencing input was memory CD8+ T cells sorted from blood. The subset here: CD45RO+ cells pooled with CCR7-negative TemRA cells. The sequence was obtained from a man aged 18 to 30 in good health.

CDR3 bases: TGCAGCGCGGAGGTCTCCTACAATGAGCAGTTCTTC. Protein product: CSAEVSYNEQFF. V usage is TRBV29-1 and J usage is TRBJ2-1; tentative D call: TRBD2 (5 bases). There are 12 residues in the CDR3. The ends were cut back, 7 bases at V and 0 bases at J, with 7 bases in the middle. Germline CDR1 is SQVTM and CDR2 is ANQGSEA.